The 8 T cell receptor beta chains in this list originate from one sample, sequenced in a study of cytomegalovirus exposure and HLA in healthy donors. Researchers ran the PCR with 60 Vbeta and 13 Jbeta primers. The method was immunoSEQ multiplex PCR; TCRdb's version includes in-frame clones alone and lacks a portion of them. The sample shows fewer than 100,000 clones, around 80% of them seen only once. The specimen sequenced was PBMCs. Receptors originate from a male donor in good health and CMV-seronegative.

This clone was observed a handful of times. The rearrangement uses TRBV11-2 and TRBJ1-1; D remains ambiguous. This CDR3 region has 14 residues. V lost 2 bases to trimming and J lost 2 bases, with 9 bases between them. Germline CDR1 SGHAT, CDR2 FQNNGV. The CDR3 coding sequence is TGTGCCAGCAGCTTAAGGCGACAAAACACTGAAGCTTTCTTT. Amino acids: CASSLRRQNTEAFF. The full variable domain, its missing parts supplied by reference TRBV11-2 and TRBJ1-1, is EAGVAQSPRYKIIEKRQSVAFWCNPISGHATLYWYQQILGQGPKLLIQFQNNGVVDDSQLPKDRFSAERLKGVDSTLKIQPAKLEDSAVYLCASSLRRQNTEAFFGQGTRLTVV.

The CDR3 sequence is CASSTAGTGRGYTF. CDR3 nucleotides: TGTGCCAGCAGCACCGCCGGGACAGGGCGTGGCTACACCTTC. The V call is TRBV7-2, the J call TRBJ1-2, with 9 bases lining up with TRBD1. The J segment lost 7 bases and the V segment lost 5 bases, leaving 8 bases of the junction unmatched. The CDR3 has 14 residues. Germline V gene lookup returns CDR1 SGHTA and CDR2 FQGNSA. Full variable domain (rest looked up from reference TRBV7-2 and TRBJ1-2): GAGVSQSPSNKVTEKGKDVELRCDPISGHTALYWYRQSLGQGLEFLIYFQGNSAPDKSGLPSDRFSAERTGGSVSTLTIQRTQQEDSAVYLCASSTAGTGRGYTFGSGTRLTVV.

The V call is TRBV7-8, the J call TRBJ1-4; D gene unclear. V lost 0 bases and J lost 8, with 10 bases in between. This CDR3 has 14 residues. CDR1 and CDR2 (germline): SGHVS, FQNEAQ. The DNA of the CDR3 is TGTGCCAGCAGCTTAGCCCGGTCGGGGGAAAAACTGTTTTTT. It specifies CASSLARSGEKLFF.

The V call is TRBV30, the J call TRBJ2-7; tentative D call: TRBD2 (7 bases). The V gene's germline CDR1 is GTSNPN and CDR2 SVGIG (reference sequence). The V and J ends lost 5 bases and 1 base respectively, with 21 bases between them. The CDR3 contains 16 residues. The CDR3 DNA reads as TGTGCCTGGCGGGACCTCAGGGGCGGGGGTTCCTACGAGCAGTACTTC. Its translation: CAWRDLRGGGSYEQYF.

The rearrangement uses TRBV6-1 and TRBJ1-5; 8 bases fit TRBD1. Trimming removed 4 bases from V and 7 bases from J; junction bases left unmatched: 9. The CDR3 consists of 15 residues. Germline CDR1 is MNHNS and CDR2 is SASEGT. CDR3: CASSGTGKRGQPQHF. CDR3 nucleotides: TGTGCCAGCAGTGGGACAGGGAAAAGGGGACAGCCCCAGCATTTT.

The gene calls are TRBV6-5 and TRBJ1-2, with TRBD1 identical over 8 bases. Germline V gene sequence: CDR1 MNHEY, CDR2 SVGAGI. This CDR3 is 13 amino acids long. Trimming at V came to 6 bases and at J to 8 bases, leaving 8 bases not matched to a gene. The CDR3 loop is CASSQTGADGYTF. CDR3 in DNA: TGTGCCAGCAGCCAGACAGGGGCGGACGGCTACACCTTC.

This rearrangement joins TRBV2 to TRBJ2-3; maybe TRBD1 (5 bases). Trimming left V 5 bases short and J 2 bases short, with 14 bases between. This CDR3 is built from 15 residues. Germline V gene data show CDR1 as SNHLY and CDR2 as FYNNEI. CDR3 nucleotides: TGTGCCAGCAGTAACAGGAACCGCCTCACAGATACGCAGTATTTT. This sequence encodes CASSNRNRLTDTQYF.

V is TRBV2 and J is TRBJ2-1, with 9 bases matching TRBD2. The V gene end was trimmed by 0 bases and the J gene end by 8 bases; junction bases not matched to a gene: 11. Germline CDR1 reads SNHLY; CDR2 reads FYNNEI. This CDR3 is 17 amino acids long. The CDR3 bases are TGTGCCAGCAGTGAAGCGCTGGGGCGGGAGGGCCTCGATGAGCAGTTCTTC. Its protein product is CASSEALGREGLDEQFF.